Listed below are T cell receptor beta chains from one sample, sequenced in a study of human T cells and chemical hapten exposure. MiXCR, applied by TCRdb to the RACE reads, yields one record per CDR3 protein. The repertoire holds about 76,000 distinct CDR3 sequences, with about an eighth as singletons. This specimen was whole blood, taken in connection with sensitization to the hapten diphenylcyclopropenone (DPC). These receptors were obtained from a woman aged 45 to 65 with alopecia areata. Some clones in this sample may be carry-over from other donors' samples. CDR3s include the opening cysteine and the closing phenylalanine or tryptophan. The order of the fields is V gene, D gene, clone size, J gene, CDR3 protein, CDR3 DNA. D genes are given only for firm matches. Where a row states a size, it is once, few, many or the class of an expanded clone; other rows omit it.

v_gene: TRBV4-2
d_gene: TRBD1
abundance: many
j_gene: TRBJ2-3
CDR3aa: CASRTGLSTDTQYF
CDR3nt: TGTGCCAGCAGGACAGGGCTAAGCACAGATACGCAGTATTTT

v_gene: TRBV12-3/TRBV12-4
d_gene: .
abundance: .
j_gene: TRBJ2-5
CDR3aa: CASSLKRQETQYF
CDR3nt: TGTGCCAGCAGTTTGAAACGCCAAGAGACCCAGTACTTC

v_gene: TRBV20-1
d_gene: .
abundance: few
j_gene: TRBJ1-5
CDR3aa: CSATASEEPQHF
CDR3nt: TGCAGTGCTACAGCGTCTGAGGAGCCCCAGCATTTT

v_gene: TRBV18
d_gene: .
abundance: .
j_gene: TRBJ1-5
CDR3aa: CASSPSRGSSNQPQHF
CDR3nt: TGTGCCAGCTCACCAAGCAGGGGCTCAAGCAATCAGCCCCAGCATTTT

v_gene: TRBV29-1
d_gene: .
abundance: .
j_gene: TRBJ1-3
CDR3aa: CSVVGGPGNTIYF
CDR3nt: TGCAGCGTTGTTGGGGGGCCTGGAAACACCATATATTTT

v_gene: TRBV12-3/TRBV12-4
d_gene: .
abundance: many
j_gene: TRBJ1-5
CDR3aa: CASSLRLHQHF
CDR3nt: TGTGCCAGCAGTTTACGGCTCCACCAGCATTTT

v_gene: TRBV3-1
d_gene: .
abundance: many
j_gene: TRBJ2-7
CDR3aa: CASSPARQGEQYF
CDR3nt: TGTGCCAGCAGCCCTGCACGGCAGGGCGAGCAGTACTTC

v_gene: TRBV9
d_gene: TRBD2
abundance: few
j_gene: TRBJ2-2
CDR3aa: CASSARLAGWSGELFF
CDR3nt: TGTGCCAGCAGCGCCCGACTAGCAGGGTGGTCCGGGGAGCTGTTTTTT

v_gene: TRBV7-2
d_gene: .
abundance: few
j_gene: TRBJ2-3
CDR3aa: CASSPDRTSTDTQYF
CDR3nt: TGTGCCAGCAGTCCCGACAGGACTAGCACAGATACGCAGTATTTT

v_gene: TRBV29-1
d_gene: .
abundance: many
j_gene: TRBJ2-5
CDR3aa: CSVDPLLTIQTQYF
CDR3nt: TGCAGCGTTGACCCCCTCCTCACCATTCAGACCCAGTACTTC

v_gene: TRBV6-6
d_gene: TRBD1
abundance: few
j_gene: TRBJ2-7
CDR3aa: CASSYPRRGQGFLNEQYF
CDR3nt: TGTGCCAGCAGTTACCCCCGTCGGGGACAGGGGTTCTTGAACGAGCAGTACTTC

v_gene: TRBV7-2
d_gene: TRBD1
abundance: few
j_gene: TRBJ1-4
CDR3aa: CASSLIRQGGEKLFF
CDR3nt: TGTGCCAGCAGCTTAATCAGACAGGGTGGTGAAAAACTGTTTTTT

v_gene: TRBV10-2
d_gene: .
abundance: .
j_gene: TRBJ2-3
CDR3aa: CASSESRDGTDTQYF
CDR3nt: TGCGCCAGCAGTGAGTCCCGGGACGGCACAGATACGCAGTATTTT

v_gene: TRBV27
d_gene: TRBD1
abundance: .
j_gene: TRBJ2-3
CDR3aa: CASSSTGAPDTQYF
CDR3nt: TGTGCCAGCAGTTCCACAGGGGCCCCAGATACGCAGTATTTT

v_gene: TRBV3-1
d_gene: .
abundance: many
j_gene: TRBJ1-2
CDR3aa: CASSQGGQGYGYTF
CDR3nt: TGTGCCAGCAGCCAAGGCGGCCAGGGGTATGGCTACACCTTC

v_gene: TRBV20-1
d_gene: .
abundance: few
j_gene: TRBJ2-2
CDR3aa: CSARDPTAYTGELFF
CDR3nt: TGCAGTGCTAGAGATCCAACCGCGTACACCGGGGAGCTGTTTTTT

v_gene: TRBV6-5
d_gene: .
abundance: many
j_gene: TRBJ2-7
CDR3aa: CASSSTTHEQYF
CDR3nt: TGTGCCAGCAGCTCGACCACCCACGAGCAGTACTTC

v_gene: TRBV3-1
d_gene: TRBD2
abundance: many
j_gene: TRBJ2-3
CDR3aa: CASSQDLTSVSTDTQYF
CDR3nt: TGTGCCAGCAGCCAAGACCTTACTAGCGTTAGCACAGATACGCAGTATTTT

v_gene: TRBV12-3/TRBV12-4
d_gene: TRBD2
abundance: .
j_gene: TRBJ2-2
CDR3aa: CASSQLAAGELFF
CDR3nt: TGTGCCAGCAGCCAACTAGCGGCCGGGGAGCTGTTTTTT

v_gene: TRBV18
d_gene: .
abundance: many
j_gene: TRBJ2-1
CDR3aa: CASVPGRGNEQFF
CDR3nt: TGTGCCAGCGTTCCCGGACGAGGGAATGAGCAGTTCTTC

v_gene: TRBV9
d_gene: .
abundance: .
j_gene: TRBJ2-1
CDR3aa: CASSVSAGQYNEQFF
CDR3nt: TGTGCCAGCAGCGTATCGGCGGGACAGTACAATGAGCAGTTCTTC

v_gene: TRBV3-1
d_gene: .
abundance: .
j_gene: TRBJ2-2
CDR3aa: CASSQGQDTGELFF
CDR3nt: TGTGCCAGCAGCCAAGGTCAGGACACCGGGGAGCTGTTTTTT

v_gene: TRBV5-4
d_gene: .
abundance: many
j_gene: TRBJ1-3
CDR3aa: CASSLSQGISGNTIYF
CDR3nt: TGTGCCAGCAGCTTATCACAGGGAATCTCTGGAAACACCATATATTTT

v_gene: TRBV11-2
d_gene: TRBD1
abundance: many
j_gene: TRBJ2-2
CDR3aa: CASSLLGQGRRTGELFF
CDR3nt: TGTGCCAGCAGCTTATTGGGACAGGGCCGTCGTACCGGGGAGCTGTTTTTT

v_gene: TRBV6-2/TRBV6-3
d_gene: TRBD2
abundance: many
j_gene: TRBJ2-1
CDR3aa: CASSSGTSDSEQFF
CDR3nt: TGTGCCAGCAGTTCCGGGACTAGCGATAGTGAGCAGTTCTTC

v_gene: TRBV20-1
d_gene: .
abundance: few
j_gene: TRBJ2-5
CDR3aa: CSASKGLETQYF
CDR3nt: TGCAGTGCTAGCAAGGGGTTAGAGACCCAGTACTTC

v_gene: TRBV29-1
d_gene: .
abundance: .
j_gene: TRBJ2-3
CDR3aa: CSVELGRDSQYF
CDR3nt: TGCAGCGTTGAATTGGGGAGAGATTCGCAGTATTTT

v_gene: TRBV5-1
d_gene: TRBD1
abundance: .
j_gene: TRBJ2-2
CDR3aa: CASSLDRDSSNTGELFF
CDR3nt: TGCGCCAGCAGCTTGGACCGGGACAGCTCTAACACCGGGGAGCTGTTTTTT

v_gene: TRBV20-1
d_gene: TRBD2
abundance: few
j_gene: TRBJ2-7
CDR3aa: CSASSGSGYEQYF
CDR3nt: TGCAGTGCTAGTAGCGGGAGCGGGTACGAGCAGTACTTC

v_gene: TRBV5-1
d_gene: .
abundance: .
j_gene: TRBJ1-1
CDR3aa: CASSPSSIGANTEAFF
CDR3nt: TGCGCCAGCAGCCCCTCTTCTATTGGAGCGAACACTGAAGCTTTCTTT

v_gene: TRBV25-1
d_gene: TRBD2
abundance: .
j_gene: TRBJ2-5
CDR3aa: CASSDAGVRETQYF
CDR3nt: TGTGCCAGCAGTGACGCGGGAGTTCGAGAGACCCAGTACTTC

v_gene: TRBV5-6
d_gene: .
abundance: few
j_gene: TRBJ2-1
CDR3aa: CASSLGQIYNEQFF
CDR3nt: TGTGCCAGCAGCTTGGGGCAGATCTACAATGAGCAGTTCTTC

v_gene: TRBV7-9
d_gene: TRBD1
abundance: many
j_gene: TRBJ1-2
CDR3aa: CASSLLAGGTGGSGYTF
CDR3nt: TGTGCCAGCAGCTTACTGGCTGGCGGGACAGGGGGCTCTGGCTACACCTTC

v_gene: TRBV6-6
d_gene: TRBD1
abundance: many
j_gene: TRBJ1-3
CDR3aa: CASSYPGGQISGNTIYF
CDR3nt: TGTGCCAGCAGTTACCCCGGGGGACAGATCTCTGGAAACACCATATATTTT

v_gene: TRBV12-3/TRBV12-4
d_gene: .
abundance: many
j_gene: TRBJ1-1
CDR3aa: CASSQIGGARAFF
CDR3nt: TGTGCCAGCAGTCAAATTGGGGGGGCACGAGCTTTCTTT

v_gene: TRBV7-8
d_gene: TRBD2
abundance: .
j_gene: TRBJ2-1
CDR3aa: CASRYPGLAESSYNEQFF
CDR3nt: TGTGCCAGCAGGTACCCGGGACTAGCGGAAAGCTCCTACAATGAGCAGTTCTTC

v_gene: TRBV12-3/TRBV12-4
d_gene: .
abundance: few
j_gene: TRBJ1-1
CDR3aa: CASSFAGEDLNTEAFF
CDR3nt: TGTGCCAGCAGTTTCGCGGGGGAAGATTTGAACACTGAAGCTTTCTTT

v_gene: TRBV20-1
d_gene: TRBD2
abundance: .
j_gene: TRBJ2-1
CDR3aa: CSASMGLAGALEQFF
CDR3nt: TGCAGTGCTAGTATGGGACTAGCGGGAGCTCTTGAGCAGTTCTTC

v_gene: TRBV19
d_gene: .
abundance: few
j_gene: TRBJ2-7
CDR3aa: CASSIAAGMYEQYF
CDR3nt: TGTGCCAGTAGTATCGCCGCAGGAATGTACGAGCAGTACTTC

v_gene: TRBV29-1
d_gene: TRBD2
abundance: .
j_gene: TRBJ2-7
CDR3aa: CSVVRGGTSGFDEQYF
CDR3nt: TGCAGCGTTGTCCGCGGTGGAACTAGCGGGTTCGACGAGCAGTACTTC

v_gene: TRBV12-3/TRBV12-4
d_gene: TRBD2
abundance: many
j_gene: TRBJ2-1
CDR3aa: CASSRGPSGTGEQFF
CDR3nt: TGTGCCAGCAGTCGGGGACCTAGCGGGACTGGGGAGCAGTTCTTC

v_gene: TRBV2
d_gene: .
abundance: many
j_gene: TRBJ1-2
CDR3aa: CASRTAADPNGYTF
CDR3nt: TGTGCCAGCAGGACGGCCGCGGATCCAAATGGCTACACCTTC

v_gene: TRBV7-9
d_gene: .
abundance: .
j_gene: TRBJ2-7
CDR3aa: CASSLVTWPYEQYF
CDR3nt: TGTGCCAGCAGCTTAGTTACATGGCCCTACGAGCAGTACTTC

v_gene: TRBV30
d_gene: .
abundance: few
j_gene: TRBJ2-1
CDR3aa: CAWSVGGSNEQFF
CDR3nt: TGTGCCTGGAGTGTAGGTGGCTCCAATGAGCAGTTCTTC

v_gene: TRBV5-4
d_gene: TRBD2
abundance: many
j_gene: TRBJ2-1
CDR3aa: CASSLGSGNSYNEQFF
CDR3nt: TGTGCCAGCAGCTTGGGTAGCGGGAACTCCTACAATGAGCAGTTCTTC

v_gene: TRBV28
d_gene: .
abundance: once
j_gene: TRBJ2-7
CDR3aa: CASSLGSAYEQYF
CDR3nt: TGTGCCAGCAGTTTAGGGTCGGCCTACGAGCAGTACTTC

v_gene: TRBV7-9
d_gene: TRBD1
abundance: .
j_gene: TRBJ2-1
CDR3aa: CASSPADDRALFF
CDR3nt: TGTGCCAGCAGCCCCGCTGACGACAGGGCTCTGTTCTTC

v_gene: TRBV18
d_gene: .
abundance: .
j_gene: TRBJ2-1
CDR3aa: CASSPNGVSYNEQFF
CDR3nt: TGTGCCAGCTCGCCGAATGGCGTCTCCTACAATGAGCAGTTCTTC

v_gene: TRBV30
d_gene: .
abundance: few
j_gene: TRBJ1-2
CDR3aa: CAWSAGGGYGYTF
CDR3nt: TGTGCCTGGAGTGCCGGAGGGGGATATGGCTACACCTTC

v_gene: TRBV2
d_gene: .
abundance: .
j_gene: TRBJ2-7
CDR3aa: CASSAGWRYEQYF
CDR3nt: TGTGCCAGCAGTGCGGGCTGGAGGTACGAGCAGTACTTC

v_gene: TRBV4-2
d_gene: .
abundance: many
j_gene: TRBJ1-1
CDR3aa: CASSQERSHTEAFF
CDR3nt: TGTGCCAGCAGCCAAGAGCGGAGTCACACTGAAGCTTTCTTT

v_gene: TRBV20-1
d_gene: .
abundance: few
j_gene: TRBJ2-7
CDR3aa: CSARTSRASRSYEQYF
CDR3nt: TGCAGTGCTAGAACTAGTAGAGCCAGCCGATCCTACGAGCAGTACTTC